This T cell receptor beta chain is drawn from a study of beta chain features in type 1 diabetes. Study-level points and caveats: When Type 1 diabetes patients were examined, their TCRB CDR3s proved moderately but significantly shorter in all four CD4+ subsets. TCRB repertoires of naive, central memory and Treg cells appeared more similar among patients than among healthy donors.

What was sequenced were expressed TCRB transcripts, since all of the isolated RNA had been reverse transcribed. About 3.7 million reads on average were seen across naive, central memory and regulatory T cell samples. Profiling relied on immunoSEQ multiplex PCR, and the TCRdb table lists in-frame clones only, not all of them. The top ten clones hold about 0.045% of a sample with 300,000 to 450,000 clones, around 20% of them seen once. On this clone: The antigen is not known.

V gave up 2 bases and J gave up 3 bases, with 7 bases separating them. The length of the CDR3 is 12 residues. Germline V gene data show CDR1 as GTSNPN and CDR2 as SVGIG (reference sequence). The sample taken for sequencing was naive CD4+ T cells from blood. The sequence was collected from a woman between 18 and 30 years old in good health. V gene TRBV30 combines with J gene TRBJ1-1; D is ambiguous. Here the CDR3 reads CAWSSGDTEAFF. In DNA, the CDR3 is TGTGCCTGGAGTTCCGGGGACACTGAAGCTTTCTTT.